Below, one T cell receptor beta chain is given with its context. Its target is unknown. Isolation recovered at least 6.5 million PBMCs from every sample. A sample-barcoded 5' primer and a J-beta primer mix were used in a second PCR of about 7 to 12 cycles. TCRdb passed the 5' RACE reads through MiXCR, listing each CDR3 protein once. Counted here are more than 650,000 distinct CDR3 sequences, approximately 24% occurring once; the ten biggest clones make up around 3%. V lost 6 bases and J 0 bases, leaving 17 bases between the germline ends. The CDR3 runs to 16 residues. Germline CDR1 SGHRS, CDR2 YFSETQ. The data are from a study of blood T cells in healthy people across ages. Study-wide points: PBMC samples, being unsorted, prevented any conclusive comparison of naive and antigen-experienced cells. Roughly linearly, TCR beta diversity per million T cells fell as age increased.

The same specimen was also included in a second study, on T cells of mothers and their children. That source notes: Donors comprised a few healthy Caucasian mothers plus their six children.

Sample: blood. The rearrangement links TRBV5-1 to TRBJ2-3; D gene ambiguous. This clonotype was obtained from a boy aged 5-17 years in good health. This chain's CDR3 is CASTETPYRSTDTQYF. The CDR3 DNA reads as TGCGCCAGCACCGAGACCCCCTATCGCAGCACAGATACGCAGTATTTT.